The clone carrying this TCR beta chain has a handful of counts. The antigen is not known. TCRdb analysed the 5' RACE reads with MiXCR anew, one entry per CDR3 protein. This table has about 210,000 distinct CDR3 sequences, 9.4% appearing once. The data originate from a study of identical twins. Study observations and caveats: These conclusions were based on statistical analysis (cross-sectional, not following the same donors). Insertion counts were lower in abundant cord blood beta clonotypes, a trend that memory repertoires did not show.

This CDR3 region has 14 residues. Germline CDR1 reads SGHVS; CDR2 reads FNYEAQ. The sequence derives from a woman aged 18 to 35 in good health. Sequencing used memory (CD45RO+) T cells sorted from blood. The chain links TRBV7-6 to TRBJ2-4, with 7 nucleotides matching TRBD2. The DNA for the CDR3 is TGTGACATACCCGCCGGGGGGACCCCCGGCATTCAGTACTTC. This sequence encodes CDIPAGGTPGIQYF.